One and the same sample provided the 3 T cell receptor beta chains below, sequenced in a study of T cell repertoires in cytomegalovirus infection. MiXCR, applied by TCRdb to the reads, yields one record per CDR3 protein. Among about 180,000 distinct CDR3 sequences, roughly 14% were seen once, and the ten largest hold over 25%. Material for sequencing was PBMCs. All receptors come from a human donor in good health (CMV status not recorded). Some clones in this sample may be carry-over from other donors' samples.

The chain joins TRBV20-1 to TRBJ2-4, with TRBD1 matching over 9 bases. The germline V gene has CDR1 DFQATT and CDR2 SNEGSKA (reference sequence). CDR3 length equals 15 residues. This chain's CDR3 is CIPGQGGAAKNIQYF. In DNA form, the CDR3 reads TGCATACCGGGACAGGGAGGGGCGGCCAAAAACATTCAGTACTTC.

This chain's CDR3 is CSAIVQGAGTEAFF. The CDR3 nucleotides read TGCAGCGCCATTGTCCAGGGGGCGGGCACTGAAGCTTTCTTT. The chain employs TRBV29-1 and TRBJ1-1, with 8 bases fitting TRBD1. The germline CDR1 and CDR2 sequences are SQVTM and ANQGSEA. This CDR3 comprises 14 residues. V lost 7 bases and J lost 4; bases outside the gene matches: 11.

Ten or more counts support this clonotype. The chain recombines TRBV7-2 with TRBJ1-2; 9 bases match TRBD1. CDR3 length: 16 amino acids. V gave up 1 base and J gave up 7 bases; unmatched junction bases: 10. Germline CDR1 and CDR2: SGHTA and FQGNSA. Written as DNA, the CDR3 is TGTGCCAGCAGCTTAGGGGGGACAGGGATCTCCTCTGGCTACACCTTC. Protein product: CASSLGGTGISSGYTF.